Presented here are 26 T cell receptor beta chains from one specimen sequenced in a study of blood T cell repertoires in COVID-19 (dated by TCRdb to 2019 to 2021). The library was prepared using the immunoSEQ multiplex PCR assay. The table was pulled from immuneACCESS by TCRdb, which kept in-frame rearrangements only. Such tables lose some clones; where checked, under half of the loss comes from unresolved V genes, and the rest has no known cause. This sample gives tens of thousands of clones in total; about 90% of them show up just once. The biggest ten clones account for 15% of the sample. Sequences were obtained from peripheral blood. These receptors were taken from a human donor in a cohort sampled during active COVID-19.

The V call is TRBV9, the J call TRBJ2-5, with 10 bases lining up with TRBD2. Germline values: CDR1 SGDLS, CDR2 YYNGEE. The CDR3 contains 15 residues. The V and J ends lost 3 bases and 5 bases, in that order; junction bases with no gene match: 7. CDR3 sequence: CASSEKAGGPETQYF. The CDR3 DNA follows: TGTGCCAGCAGCGAGAAAGCGGGGGGGCCTGAGACCCAGTACTTC.

The chain uses TRBV5-5 and TRBJ2-2; the D gene is possibly TRBD1 (5 bases). The CDR3 is 13 amino acids. Per the germline V gene, CDR1 is SGHKS and CDR2 is YYEKEE (reference sequence). Trimming removed 10 bases from V and 1 base from J, with 11 bases in between. The CDR3 protein is CAAGRENTGELFF. CDR3 DNA: TGTGCCGCCGGCAGGGAGAACACCGGGGAGCTGTTTTTT.

The chain links TRBV5-1 to TRBJ1-1; D uncertain. The CDR3 has 14 amino acids. Germline-derived CDR1 and CDR2 are SGHRS and YFSETQ. V was shortened by 4 bases and J by 1 base, with 11 bases between the two germline ends. The CDR3 protein is CASSADTWNTEAFF. CDR3 bases: TGCGCCAGCAGCGCGGATACATGGAACACTGAAGCTTTCTTT.

The rearrangement links TRBV27 to TRBJ2-1; D gene ambiguous. V lost 3 bases and J lost 2, with 8 bases in between. The CDR3 consists of 14 residues. Germline-derived CDR1 and CDR2 are MNHEY and SMNVEV (reference sequence). CDR3 loop: CASSLAGTYNEQFF. The CDR3 coding sequence is TGTGCCAGCAGTTTGGCAGGCACCTACAATGAGCAGTTCTTC.

The genes are TRBV7-8 and TRBJ1-2; D is unresolved. Trimming removed 2 bases at V and 8 bases at J, with 18 bases between. The CDR3 sequence is 15 residues long. Germline lookup yields CDR1 SGHVS and CDR2 FQNEAQ. The CDR3 here is CASSLYDSGEDGYTF. CDR3 DNA sequence: TGTGCCAGCAGCTTATATGACTCCGGGGAGGACGGCTACACCTTC.

This clone is medium-sized in the sample. The chain carries TRBV28 and TRBJ2-7; TRBD2 is a possible D gene (5 bases). This CDR3 is 14 amino acids long. Trimming removed 3 bases from V and 1 base from J, with 10 bases in between. Germline loops: CDR1 MDHEN, CDR2 SYDVKM. The CDR3 DNA sequence: TGTGCCAGCAGTTTCTTCGGGGTATCCTACGAGCAGTACTTC. Its translation is CASSFFGVSYEQYF. The whole variable domain, remainder taken from reference TRBV28 and TRBJ2-7, is DVKVTQSSRYLVKRTGEKVFLECVQDMDHENMFWYRQDPGLGLRLIYFSYDVKMKEKGDIPEGYSVSREKKERFSLILESASTNQTSMYLCASSFFGVSYEQYFGPGTRLTVT.

This chain connects TRBV24-1 to TRBJ2-5, with 9 bases lining up with TRBD1. Trimming removed 4 bases from V and 7 bases from J; junction bases left unmatched: 21. The CDR3 is 19 amino acids. In germline, CDR1 is KGHDR, CDR2 SFDVKD. CDR3 sequence: CATSDRSRDRVGRGVTQYF. CDR3 nucleotide sequence: TGTGCCACCAGTGACCGGTCCCGGGACAGGGTTGGGAGGGGAGTGACCCAGTACTTC.

This chain joins TRBV29-1 and TRBJ1-1, with unresolved D. Trimming took 8 bases from V and 1 from J, leaving 11 bases between them. This CDR3 region has 12 residues. From germline, CDR1 is SQVTM and CDR2 ANQGSEA. In DNA form, the CDR3 reads TGCAGCCTAAAGACTGAGAACACTGAAGCTTTCTTT. The encoded protein is CSLKTENTEAFF.

The chain carries TRBV18 and TRBJ2-5, with a weak D call TRBD1 (6 bases). The CDR3 contains 16 residues. The germline gives CDR1 KGHSH, CDR2 LQKENI. Trimming took 3 bases from V and 3 from J, leaving 17 bases between them. The CDR3 region is CASSPANRDNEETQYF. CDR3 nucleotide sequence: TGTGCCAGCTCACCGGCAAACCGGGACAATGAAGAGACCCAGTACTTC. Complete variable domain (other parts from reference TRBV18 and TRBJ2-5): NAGVMQNPRHLVRRRGQEARLRCSPMKGHSHVYWYRQLPEEGLKFMVYLQKENIIDESGMPKERFSAEFPKEGPSILRIQQVVRGDSAAYFCASSPANRDNEETQYFGPGTRLLVL.

The CDR3 region has the DNA TGTGCCAGCAGCGTAGGGGGACAGAATCAGCCCCAGCATTTT. Residues: CASSVGGQNQPQHF. The chain has TRBV9 and TRBJ1-5; 7 bases agree with TRBD1. From germline, CDR1 is SGDLS and CDR2 YYNGEE. This CDR3 region has 14 residues. Trimming at V came to 0 bases and at J to 4 bases, leaving 1 base not matched to a gene.

The chain recombines TRBV5-4 with TRBJ2-1; 11 positions agree with TRBD2. From germline, CDR1 is SGHNT and CDR2 YYREEE (reference sequence). The CDR3 length is 15 residues. Losses at the gene ends were 5 bases for V and 7 bases for J; bases not matched to a gene: 8. The CDR3 is CASRIAGGPLNEQFF. The CDR3 DNA is TGTGCCAGCAGAATAGCGGGAGGGCCATTGAATGAGCAGTTCTTC.

This chain links TRBV6-5 with TRBJ2-7; TRBD1 matches 8 bases. The germline V gene has CDR1 MNHEY and CDR2 SVGAGI. The CDR3 has 15 residues. The junction had 9 bases not matched to a gene; V was cut back by 4 bases and J by 4 bases. This CDR3 reads CASSLVQGAYYEQYF. Written as DNA, the CDR3 is TGTGCCAGCAGTTTGGTCCAGGGGGCGTATTACGAGCAGTACTTC.

In its sample, this clone was seen once. This chain links TRBV19 with TRBJ1-2; tentatively, D is TRBD1 (5 bases). The CDR3 covers 16 residues. Germline V gene data show CDR1 as LNHDA and CDR2 as SQIVND (reference sequence). With 1 base removed from V and 3 bases from J, the gap between germline ends came to 15 bases. CDR3 nucleotide sequence: TGTGCCAGTAGTATAGTTTACCTACAGGAATACTATGGCTACACCTTC. Amino acid sequence: CASSIVYLQEYYGYTF.

The rearrangement links TRBV5-1 to TRBJ1-1; tentative D call: TRBD1 (6 bases). Trimming left V 4 bases short and J 4 bases short, with 20 bases between. Germline V lookup: CDR1 SGHRS, CDR2 YFSETQ. This CDR3 has 16 residues. The CDR3 bases are TGCGCCAGCAGCGTGGGGGACACAAGGCGGGTCACTGAAGCTTTCTTT. It codes for CASSVGDTRRVTEAFF.

The chain carries TRBV29-1 and TRBJ2-1; possible D gene TRBD1, 5 bases. Looked up from germline, CDR1 is SQVTM and CDR2 is ANQGSEA. The CDR3 runs 12 residues. V gave up 8 bases and J gave up 8 bases, with 16 bases separating them. CDR3 in DNA: TGCAGCTACGCAGGGTACCTACATGAGCAGTTCTTC. Translated, it gives CSYAGYLHEQFF.

The rearrangement links TRBV19 to TRBJ2-7; 10 bases fit TRBD1. Per the germline V gene, CDR1 is LNHDA and CDR2 is SQIVND (reference sequence). V lost 3 bases and J lost 5; bases outside the gene matches: 4. The CDR3 length is 14 residues. CDR3 amino acids: CASSILGQGNEQYF. CDR3 DNA: TGTGCCAGTAGTATTCTGGGACAGGGGAACGAGCAGTACTTC. Looking up the rest from reference TRBV19 and TRBJ2-7 gives the full variable domain: DGGITQSPKYLFRKEGQNVTLSCEQNLNHDAMYWYRQDPGQGLRLIYYSQIVNDFQKGDIAEGYSVSREKKESFPLTVTSAQKNPTAFYLCASSILGQGNEQYFGPGTRLTVT.

The genes are TRBV7-9 and TRBJ2-6; 8 bases line up with TRBD1. Germline assignment: CDR1 SEHNR and CDR2 FQNEAQ (reference sequence). The CDR3 length is 16 residues. V was clipped by 6 bases and J by 0 bases; unmatched bases: 4. CDR3 DNA sequence: TGTGCCAGCAGTTTCGGACAGGGCTCTGGGGCCAACGTCCTGACTTTC. Translated, it gives CASSFGQGSGANVLTF. The full variable domain, completed using reference TRBV7-9 and TRBJ2-6, is DTGVSQNPRHKITKRGQNVTFRCDPISEHNRLYWYRQTLGQGPEFLTYFQNEAQLEKSRLLSDRFSAERPKGSFSTLEIQRTEQGDSAMYLCASSFGQGSGANVLTFGAGSRLTVL.

The chain employs TRBV7-3 and TRBJ1-2, with 8 bases aligning to TRBD1. V lost 4 bases, J lost 4 bases, and 2 bases stayed unmatched. The CDR3 is made up of 13 amino acids. The V gene's germline CDR1 is SGHTA and CDR2 FQGTGA. CDR3 region: CASSYGQGYGYTF. In DNA, the CDR3 is TGTGCCAGCAGCTACGGACAGGGCTATGGCTACACCTTC.

The chain couples TRBV27 to TRBJ2-5; TRBD1 agrees at 8 bases. The V gene end was trimmed by 2 bases and the J gene end by 2 bases; junction bases not matched to a gene: 4. Germline lookup yields CDR1 MNHEY and CDR2 SMNVEV (reference sequence). The CDR3 is made up of 15 amino acids. The CDR3 here is CASSLKRTGQETQYF. CDR3 DNA: TGTGCCAGCAGTTTAAAGAGGACAGGGCAAGAGACCCAGTACTTC.

The V and J genes are TRBV7-3 and TRBJ2-3; D gene uncertain. Germline values: CDR1 SGHTA, CDR2 FQGTGA. CDR3 length: 15 residues. V lost 5 bases, J lost 0 bases, and 12 bases lay in between. The CDR3 here is CASSARHGSTDTQYF. The CDR3 DNA is TGTGCCAGCAGCGCGAGACATGGTAGCACAGATACGCAGTATTTT. Filled out from reference TRBV7-3 and TRBJ2-3, the complete variable domain reads GAGVSQTPSNKVTEKGKYVELRCDPISGHTALYWYRQSLGQGPEFLIYFQGTGAADDSGLPNDRFFAVRPEGSVSTLKIQRTERGDSAVYLCASSARHGSTDTQYFGPGTRLTVL.

This clone came up once. The CDR3 DNA reads TGTGCCAGCAGTTTATCCCGGGGTAACACTGAAGCTTTCTTT. It yields the protein CASSLSRGNTEAFF. The chain joins TRBV28 to TRBJ1-1, with D uncertain. The germline V gene encodes CDR1 MDHEN and CDR2 SYDVKM. With 1 base removed from V and 2 bases from J, the gap between germline ends came to 8 bases. The CDR3 is 14 amino acids.

The J gene is TRBJ2-3, the V gene TRBV7-9, with D unresolved. Trimming pared 8 bases from V and 0 bases from J, leaving 3 bases between. CDR1 SEHNR and CDR2 FQNEAQ come from the germline V gene (reference sequence). The CDR3 runs 11 residues. The CDR3 DNA reads TGTGCCAGCGCGAGCACAGATACGCAGTATTTT. Amino acids: CASASTDTQYF.

J is TRBJ2-2 and V is TRBV9; 8 bases fit TRBD2. CDR1 and CDR2 from the germline V gene are SGDLS and YYNGEE. Losses at the gene ends were 3 bases for V and 11 bases for J; bases not matched to a gene: 12. This CDR3 spans 15 amino acids. CDR3 amino acids: CASSGAGTRREELFF. The CDR3 DNA sequence: TGTGCCAGCAGCGGCGCCGGGACTAGGCGCGAAGAGCTGTTTTTT.

The chain combines TRBV28 with TRBJ2-7; the match to TRBD2 covers 7 bases. There are 16 residues in the CDR3. The junction had 7 bases not matched to a gene; V was cut back by 2 bases and J by 0 bases. Germline V gene lookup returns CDR1 MDHEN and CDR2 SYDVKM. CDR3 sequence: CASSLILWGGSYEQYF. The CDR3 DNA reads TGTGCCAGCAGTTTAATCCTCTGGGGGGGCTCCTACGAGCAGTACTTC.

The rearrangement joins TRBV9 to TRBJ2-3; D not resolved. V was cut by 6 bases and J by 6 bases, with 11 bases left in between. Germline-derived CDR1 and CDR2 are SGDLS and YYNGEE. This CDR3 has 12 amino acids. CDR3 loop: CASTLASDTQYF. CDR3 nucleotides: TGTGCCAGCACCCTCGCGTCGGATACGCAGTATTTT.

The chain employs TRBV4-2 and TRBJ2-7; a weak D match, TRBD2 (6 bases). The germline V gene encodes CDR1 LGHNA and CDR2 YNFKEQ. Trimming shortened V by 0 bases and J by 2 bases, and 11 bases separated the two germline ends. This CDR3 is 15 amino acids long. CDR3 bases: TGTGCCAGCAGCCAAGAGGGGACTCACACCTACGAGCAGTACTTC. Residues: CASSQEGTHTYEQYF.